This T cell receptor beta chain was profiled in a study of technical replicates of blood from several donors. This clone is a singleton in its sample. Germline lookup yields CDR1 LGHNA and CDR2 YNFKEQ. The ends were cut back, 0 bases at V and 0 bases at J, with 8 bases in the middle. The CDR3 is 15 residues long. The assay was immunoSEQ multiplex PCR, and TCRdb's table has in-frame clones only and misses some. The top ten hold approximately 0.26% of the sample, which has 60,000 to 75,000 clones, about 97% seen once. Source material: T cells isolated from PBMCs. The TCR was taken from a human donor in good health. The V and J genes are TRBV4-2 and TRBJ1-1; maybe TRBD1 (6 bases). CDR3 sequence (DNA): TGTGCCAGCAGCCAAGATCAGGGGTTGAACACTGAAGCTTTCTTT. It yields the protein CASSQDQGLNTEAFF.